The next 15 T cell receptor beta chains were all read from a single sample in a study of T cell changes during pregnancy in multiple sclerosis. TCRdb's copy holds only in-frame clones and misses some; the assay was immunoSEQ multiplex PCR. The sample includes around 34,000 clones, approximately 90% of them seen just once. This sample comprised CD8+ T cells from peripheral blood mononuclear cells, obtained before pregnancy. These receptors were taken from a female donor with multiple sclerosis, enrolled in a pregnancy study.

This clone was recorded a few times. The CDR3 region has the DNA TGTGCCAGTAGGTATAGTAATTCACCCCTCCACTTT. Encoded protein: CASRYSNSPLHF. This chain uses TRBV19 with TRBJ1-6; D gene uncertain. Deletions cut 6 bases from V and 6 bases from J, with 6 bases between. This CDR3 region has 12 residues. Germline CDR1 is LNHDA and CDR2 is SQIVND (reference sequence).

V is TRBV7-6 and J is TRBJ2-7; possible D gene TRBD2, 5 bases. The CDR3 has 14 amino acids. V was trimmed by 2 bases and J by 7 bases, leaving 15 bases between them. Per the germline V gene, CDR1 is SGHVS and CDR2 is FNYEAQ. Here the CDR3 reads CASSLSNDGGEQYF. DNA of the CDR3: TGTGCCAGCAGCTTAAGTAATGACGGAGGTGAGCAGTACTTC. Looking up the rest from reference TRBV7-6 and TRBJ2-7 gives the full variable domain: GAGVSQSPRYKVTKRGQDVALRCDPISGHVSLYWYRQALGQGPEFLTYFNYEAQQDKSGLPNDRFSAERPEGSISTLTIQRTEQRDSAMYRCASSLSNDGGEQYFGPGTRLTVT.

The J gene is TRBJ2-7, the V gene TRBV4-3; 7 bases are shared with TRBD2. After removal of 0 bases from V and 0 bases from J, the junction contained 8 bases not matched to a gene. Germline V gene data show CDR1 as LGHNA and CDR2 as YSLEER. This CDR3 contains 17 residues. The CDR3 region has the DNA TGCGCCAGCAGCCAAGAACGTCTAGCGGTGAGCTCCTACGAGCAGTACTTC. Translated, it gives CASSQERLAVSSYEQYF.

CDR3 loop: CASSQPGLTHGELFF. CDR3 sequence (DNA): TGCGCCAGCAGCCAACCGGGACTCACACACGGGGAGCTGTTTTTT. The chain links TRBV4-1 to TRBJ2-2; possible D gene TRBD2, 6 bases. CDR1 and CDR2 (germline): MGHRA, YSYEKL. CDR3 length: 15 amino acids. Trimming stripped 2 bases from V and 7 bases from J, with 14 bases between.

This chain connects TRBV10-3 to TRBJ2-2; 13 bases are shared with TRBD2. The ends lost 4 bases at V and 0 bases at J; junction bases unmatched: 8. Per the germline V gene, CDR1 is ENHRY and CDR2 is SYGVKD. The CDR3 length is 19 residues. For the CDR3, the DNA is TGTGCCATCAGTGGACCGGGACTAGCGGGGCTTACGAACACCGGGGAGCTGTTTTTT. Its protein is CAISGPGLAGLTNTGELFF.

V gene TRBV11-2 combines with J gene TRBJ2-7; tentative D call: TRBD1 (5 bases). This CDR3 spans 12 amino acids. Germline CDR1 is SGHAT and CDR2 is FQNNGV. V lost 7 bases and J 3 bases, leaving 10 bases between the germline ends. CDR3 loop: CASTNRYYEQYF. In DNA form, the CDR3 reads TGTGCCAGCACCAACAGGTACTACGAGCAGTACTTC. The entire variable domain, with the rest obtained from reference TRBV11-2 and TRBJ2-7, is as follows: EAGVAQSPRYKIIEKRQSVAFWCNPISGHATLYWYQQILGQGPKLLIQFQNNGVVDDSQLPKDRFSAERLKGVDSTLKIQPAKLEDSAVYLCASTNRYYEQYFGPGTRLTVT.

This chain joins TRBV19 and TRBJ1-1; D uncertain. This CDR3 has 15 amino acids. The V gene lost 5 bases and the J gene lost 0 bases, with 13 bases spanning the gap. Germline CDR1 and CDR2: LNHDA and SQIVND (reference sequence). The CDR3 sequence is CASSSSPGMNTEAFF. CDR3 nucleotide sequence: TGTGCCAGTAGTTCCTCCCCAGGTATGAACACTGAAGCTTTCTTT.

The CDR3 DNA reads as TGTGCCAGCAGCGCCTTCGGGACTGAAGCTTTCTTT. It encodes CASSAFGTEAFF. The chain carries TRBV9 and TRBJ1-1; D is undetermined. Germline V gives CDR1 SGDLS, CDR2 YYNGEE. V gave up 3 bases and J gave up 5 bases, with 8 bases separating them. CDR3 length: 12 residues.

As DNA, the CDR3 is TGCGCCAGCAGCTTGTTAGGGCCCACTAGCGAAAGCGAGCAGTACTTC. Amino acid sequence: CASSLLGPTSESEQYF. J is TRBJ2-7 and V is TRBV5-1; 7 bases fit TRBD2. In germline, CDR1 is SGHRS, CDR2 YFSETQ. CDR3 length: 16 amino acids. The junction had 13 bases not matched to a gene; V was cut back by 1 base and J by 6 bases.

The chain is built from TRBV5-5 and TRBJ2-2, with 9 positions matching TRBD1. This CDR3 region has 17 residues. J gave up 1 base and V 3 bases, and 7 bases lay outside the gene matches. Germline CDR1 SGHKS, CDR2 YYEKEE (reference sequence). CDR3 sequence reads: CASSSPGTGRNTGELFF. The CDR3 bases are TGTGCCAGCAGCTCGCCCGGGACAGGGAGGAACACCGGGGAGCTGTTTTTT.

The V gene is TRBV15, the J gene TRBJ2-5; 7 bases map to TRBD1. Unmatched junction bases numbered 10, after V lost 9 bases and J lost 3 bases. Germline V lookup: CDR1 LNHNV, CDR2 YYDKDF (reference sequence). This CDR3 spans 14 amino acids. CDR3 sequence: CATNPRGQEETQYF. In DNA, the CDR3 is TGTGCCACAAACCCCCGAGGACAGGAAGAGACCCAGTACTTC.

The genes are TRBV19 and TRBJ1-5; no clear D. V was trimmed by 4 bases and J by 0 bases, leaving 10 bases between them. CDR3 length: 15 residues. The germline gives CDR1 LNHDA, CDR2 SQIVND (reference sequence). The CDR3 here is CASSTRSYSNQPQHF. The CDR3 DNA sequence: TGTGCCAGTAGTACCCGGAGTTATAGCAATCAGCCCCAGCATTTT.

Note on this clone: At one boundary the junction diverges from the germline segment, which might be a read error. This chain connects TRBV6-1 to TRBJ1-2; D is perhaps TRBD1 (5 bases). The CDR3 has 14 residues. The germline gives CDR1 MNHNS, CDR2 SASEGT. For the CDR3, the DNA is TGTGCCAGCACTGAACTTTCGACAGTCTATGGCTACACCTTC. Translated, it gives CASTELSTVYGYTF.

V is TRBV5-1 and J is TRBJ2-7; 10 nucleotides agree with TRBD2. Germline-derived CDR1 and CDR2 are SGHRS and YFSETQ. The CDR3 consists of 15 residues. Germline trimming cut 5 bases from V and 2 bases from J; bases unmatched to any gene: 7. The CDR3 nucleotides read TGCGCCAGCAGTATAGGAGCGGGAGGGACCTACGAGCAGTACTTC. Translated: CASSIGAGGTYEQYF.

The V and J genes are TRBV19 and TRBJ1-1; no clear D. Germline V gene lookup returns CDR1 LNHDA and CDR2 SQIVND (reference sequence). The V end lost 1 base, the J end lost 4 bases, and 10 bases lay between the germline ends. This CDR3 has 14 residues. CDR3 protein: CASSIASRGTEAFF. The CDR3 nucleotides read TGTGCCAGTAGTATAGCCTCGCGGGGCACTGAAGCTTTCTTT.